A selection of T cell receptor beta chains follows, all from one sample in a study of T cell responses to AZD1222 COVID-19 vaccine. Profiling relied on immunoSEQ multiplex PCR, and the TCRdb table lists in-frame clones only, not all of them. The sample carries about 120,000 clones, about 88% recorded once. The input for sequencing was peripheral blood, taken 28 days after the second AZD1222 dose. The receptors come from an adult who received the AZD1222 COVID-19 vaccine. Both conserved end residues are part of each CDR3. The D gene is left open where the match is weak. Clone size appears in some rows only: once, few, many, or a class for an expanded clone.

DNA: TGTGCCAGCAGTAACGACGGGCTGAGGTCTGAAGCTTTCTTT
CDR3: CASSNDGLRSEAFF
V: TRBV6-5
D: .
J: TRBJ1-1
size: .

DNA: TGTGCCAGCTCACTCCTAACGCTGCCCACTAACACTGAAGCTTTCTTT
CDR3: CASSLLTLPTNTEAFF
V: TRBV18
D: .
J: TRBJ1-1
size: .

DNA: TGTGCCTGGAGTGTTGTTAGGGGTGATGAGCAGTTCTTC
CDR3: CAWSVVRGDEQFF
V: TRBV30
D: .
J: TRBJ2-1
size: .

DNA: TGTGCCAGTAGTCCCCCCGGGGGGCTCCTTAGCAATCAGCCCCAGCATTTT
CDR3: CASSPPGGLLSNQPQHF
V: TRBV19
D: .
J: TRBJ1-5
size: few

DNA: TGTGCCAGCAGCCAAGGAATCTGGTCCTTCGGGGCCAACGTCCTGACTTTC
CDR3: CASSQGIWSFGANVLTF
V: TRBV14
D: .
J: TRBJ2-6
size: .

DNA: TGTGCCAGCAGCTTATTCCGGGCTGGGTATGGCTACACCTTC
CDR3: CASSLFRAGYGYTF
V: TRBV7-8
D: .
J: TRBJ1-2
size: .

DNA: TGTGCCAGCAGGGGGACAGGGGTTAGCTACGAGCAGTACTTC
CDR3: CASRGTGVSYEQYF
V: TRBV28
D: TRBD1
J: TRBJ2-7
size: .

DNA: TGTGCCACCGACGGGGGGCTCTCCTACGAGCAGTACTTC
CDR3: CATDGGLSYEQYF
V: TRBV7-9
D: .
J: TRBJ2-7
size: .

DNA: TGTGCCAGCAGTTACTCAGCAGCTACCCACTATGGCTACACCTTC
CDR3: CASSYSAATHYGYTF
V: TRBV6-5
D: .
J: TRBJ1-2
size: few

DNA: TGTGCCAGCAGTGTTTCAGGCAAATACAATGAGCAGTTCTTC
CDR3: CASSVSGKYNEQFF
V: TRBV2
D: .
J: TRBJ2-1
size: .

DNA: TGTGCCAGCAGAATACAGGGTGCGCAATCTGGAAACACCATATATTTT
CDR3: CASRIQGAQSGNTIYF
V: TRBV6-6
D: .
J: TRBJ1-3
size: .

DNA: TGTGCCAGCAGTCGACAGATTAATCAGCCCCAGCATTTT
CDR3: CASSRQINQPQHF
V: TRBV12-3/TRBV12-4
D: .
J: TRBJ1-5
size: .

DNA: TGCGCCAGCACCGCGGACAGTTTCACAGATACGCAGTATTTT
CDR3: CASTADSFTDTQYF
V: TRBV5-1
D: .
J: TRBJ2-3
size: .

DNA: TGTGCCAGTAGGAGCTCTAACTATGGCTACACCTTC
CDR3: CASRSSNYGYTF
V: TRBV14
D: .
J: TRBJ1-2
size: .

DNA: TGTGCCAGCAGTTATTCAGGGATGAACACTGAAGCTTTCTTT
CDR3: CASSYSGMNTEAFF
V: TRBV6-5
D: .
J: TRBJ1-1
size: .

DNA: TGTGCCAGCAAGGAAGGGGGTACGAAGAATCAGCCCCAGCATTTT
CDR3: CASKEGGTKNQPQHF
V: TRBV6-5
D: .
J: TRBJ1-5
size: .

DNA: TGTGCCAGCAGCGCCGGCCGGTGGGAGCTGTTTTTT
CDR3: CASSAGRWELFF
V: TRBV9
D: .
J: TRBJ2-2
size: .

DNA: TGTGCCAGCAGCTTGTGGGGGACAGGAGGGGAGCAGTACTTC
CDR3: CASSLWGTGGEQYF
V: TRBV5-6
D: TRBD1
J: TRBJ2-7
size: .

DNA: TGCGCCAGCAGTGAGTTTGGCCGGGACCGTGAGCAGTTCTTC
CDR3: CASSEFGRDREQFF
V: TRBV10-1
D: .
J: TRBJ2-1
size: .

DNA: TGTGCCAGCAGCCTTCAGCGGGCCTACGAGCAGTACTTC
CDR3: CASSLQRAYEQYF
V: TRBV7-2
D: .
J: TRBJ2-7
size: once

DNA: TGTGCCAGTAGTATCGGGATATACTTGGGGCTTTATGAAAAACTGTTTTTT
CDR3: CASSIGIYLGLYEKLFF
V: TRBV19
D: .
J: TRBJ1-4
size: .

DNA: TGTGCCAGCGGGAGGGGGTTGCACACTGAAGCTTTCTTT
CDR3: CASGRGLHTEAFF
V: TRBV16
D: .
J: TRBJ1-1
size: few

DNA: TGTGCTAGTGGTCCGGGACAGGGTCGAAATTCACCCCTCCACTTT
CDR3: CASGPGQGRNSPLHF
V: TRBV12-5
D: TRBD1
J: TRBJ1-6
size: .

DNA: TGTGCCAGCAGTTGGCAGCGGGGGGGCCCTGCCGGGGAGCTGTTTTTT
CDR3: CASSWQRGGPAGELFF
V: TRBV6-2/TRBV6-3
D: TRBD2
J: TRBJ2-2
size: .

DNA: TGTGCCAGCAACTCAAACCCCAATTCACCCCTCCACTTT
CDR3: CASNSNPNSPLHF
V: TRBV3-1/TRBV3-2
D: .
J: TRBJ1-6
size: medium-sized

DNA: TGTGCCAGCAGTCTTACCGGGGCTCTCATGTATGGCTACACCTTC
CDR3: CASSLTGALMYGYTF
V: TRBV28
D: .
J: TRBJ1-2
size: .

DNA: TGCAGCGTTGTTGGTAGGACTGAAGCTTTCTTT
CDR3: CSVVGRTEAFF
V: TRBV29-1
D: .
J: TRBJ1-1
size: .

DNA: TGTGCCAGCAGCCAACAGGGTTTCGCTTTCTTT
CDR3: CASSQQGFAFF
V: TRBV3-1/TRBV3-2
D: .
J: TRBJ1-1
size: .

DNA: TGTGCAAGTCGCTTAGACCACGATAAGACTAGCGGGGGAGAGGTCACCGGGGAGCTGTTTTTT
CDR3: CASRLDHDKTSGGEVTGELFF
V: TRBV12-2
D: .
J: TRBJ2-2
size: .

DNA: TGTGCCAGCACCCGGGACAGAGGCCAAGAGACCCAGTACTTC
CDR3: CASTRDRGQETQYF
V: TRBV6-5
D: TRBD1
J: TRBJ2-5
size: .

DNA: TGTGCCAGCAGGGAAGGACTAGCGGGGTTGGGTGAGCAGTTCTTC
CDR3: CASREGLAGLGEQFF
V: TRBV6-1
D: TRBD2
J: TRBJ2-1
size: .

DNA: TGTGCCAGCAGTTTACTCGGGGCCACTGAAGCTTTCTTT
CDR3: CASSLLGATEAFF
V: TRBV28
D: .
J: TRBJ1-1
size: .

DNA: TGTGCCAGCAGTAACAGACTTATAACAGGGACTAATGAAAAACTGTTTTTT
CDR3: CASSNRLITGTNEKLFF
V: TRBV16
D: .
J: TRBJ1-4
size: .

DNA: TGTGCCAGCTCACCAGACAGGGGGCGATTTGTTCAGCCCCAGCATTTT
CDR3: CASSPDRGRFVQPQHF
V: TRBV18
D: TRBD1
J: TRBJ1-5
size: .

DNA: TGTGCCAGCAGCTTGGGGCGGGGGTACAACACCGGGGAGCTGTTTTTT
CDR3: CASSLGRGYNTGELFF
V: TRBV7-2
D: TRBD2
J: TRBJ2-2
size: .

DNA: TGTGCCAGTAGTACCGGACTGATGAACACTGAAGCTTTCTTT
CDR3: CASSTGLMNTEAFF
V: TRBV19
D: .
J: TRBJ1-1
size: .